The rows below give T cell receptor beta chains drawn from one sample of a study of regulatory T cells in long-lasting Graves disease. TCRdb processed the multiplex PCR reads anew with MiXCR; each CDR3 protein has one entry. The sample lists more than 350,000 distinct CDR3 sequences, 14% to 15% seen once, with roughly a sixth in the top ten. The sample was also reused in another study, on T cells in Graves' hyperthyroidism and ophthalmopathy.

This sample comprised peripheral blood mononuclear cells (PBMCs), obtained at new diagnosis, from a patient treated with antithyroid drugs. Source of these receptors: a woman aged 25 to 39 with Graves disease. Both conserved end residues are trimmed from each CDR3.

TRBV2	ASRGQGLDEKPF
TRBV28	ASRQGQSSGANVLT
TRBV4-2	ASSQDWGPGQKLF
TRBV15	ATSRDRGEQF
TRBV20-1	SAAQGTSGSADEQF
TRBV20-1	SARDVGDLTYEQY
TRBV27	ASSPIGTGGYEQY
TRBV11-3	ASSLVRTWGDTEAF
TRBV25-1	ASSAQGMGNTEAF
TRBV20-1	SAPAGIVNEQF
TRBV25-1	ASSPAGTSVAQY
TRBV27	ASSSRRRGGSYNEQF
TRBV5-5	ASSFGTGGHTEAF
TRBV7-2	ASSSQTSVETQY
TRBV6-1	ASSQRDEQY
TRBV3-1	ASLPRGRPNEQF
TRBV11-1	ASSEIAGGPGDTQY
TRBV28	ASSLPQGAGETQY
TRBV7-3	ASSLTTGRTGELF
TRBV5-4	ASLRDGGETQY
TRBV24-1	ATSVGTSGSNEQF
TRBV10-1	ASSRRVSGELF
TRBV6-1	ASSEDEGGGTEAF
TRBV6-9	ASSYSLRNTEAF
TRBV7-3	ASSPTGGTNTEAF
TRBV18	ASSPQREGQF
TRBV28	ASSPGLAGGYEQF
TRBV7-8	ASRGSGRANEQF
TRBV14	ASSGTSVLQETQY
TRBV20-1	SALRDLGNTIY
TRBV28	ASSPPAGSYSPLH
TRBV27	ASSTTLGLAGYRKQF
TRBV13	ASSLGLAHHLYEQY
TRBV28	ASSLSREIGELF
TRBV11-2	ASSLQGNEQY
TRBV18	ASSPPSGSRADTQY
TRBV2	ASTKAGASDTQY
TRBV9	ASSTTGTVSTDTQY
TRBV30	AWSVSQTQY
TRBV19	ASSIGTPGQGPPGTQY
TRBV3-1	ASSQDVGLNQPQH